The 18 T cell receptor beta chains presented below share a single source sample, sequenced in a study of shared clonotypes between healthy human individuals. Measured with immunoSEQ multiplex PCR; TCRdb has only the in-frame clones, and not every one. This sample has approximately 1.1 million clones, with around 78% found just once. Sequenced material: memory CD4+ T cells from PBMCs. The subset denotes: CD45RA-negative fraction. The receptors derive from a man between 18 and 35 years old in good health. Some clones in this sample may be carry-over from other donors' samples.

The CDR3 nucleotides are TGTGCCAGCAGTGATCGACGGGGGGCGCAGTTCTTC. Translation: CASSDRRGAQFF. The V gene is TRBV6-4, the J gene TRBJ2-1; D is perhaps TRBD2 (7 bases). Germline-derived CDR1 and CDR2 are MRHNA and SNTAGT. This CDR3 region has 12 residues. Trimming stripped 3 bases from V and 12 bases from J, with 12 bases between.

The chain carries TRBV25-1 and TRBJ2-5; 7 bases are a match to TRBD1. The CDR3 contains 16 residues. The germline V gene encodes CDR1 MGHDK and CDR2 SYGVNS. V shed 2 bases, J shed 5 bases, and the junction held 11 bases outside the gene matches. CDR3 bases: TGTGCCAGCAGTGAACGGCAGGGGGACATTAGGGAGACCCAGTACTTC. Translated: CASSERQGDIRETQYF.

The chain employs TRBV2 and TRBJ2-7; D tentatively reads TRBD1 or TRBD2 (6 bases each). Per germline, CDR1 SNHLY and CDR2 FYNNEI. V was trimmed by 7 bases and J by 6 bases, leaving 16 bases between them. The CDR3 covers 13 residues. CDR3 nucleotides: TGTGCCAGCACCCGGGTAGGAGGGGGCGAGCAGTACTTC. This translates into CASTRVGGGEQYF.

The chain employs TRBV27 and TRBJ1-2, with 8 bases that match TRBD1. The germline V gene has CDR1 MNHEY and CDR2 SMNVEV (reference sequence). V lost 7 bases and J lost 7; bases outside the gene matches: 14. This CDR3 has 15 amino acids. CDR3 protein: CASNPSWQGAFGYTF. CDR3 sequence (DNA): TGTGCCAGCAACCCTTCGTGGCAGGGGGCCTTTGGCTACACCTTC.

The chain uses TRBV9 and TRBJ2-2; 8 nucleotides agree with TRBD1. Looked up from germline, CDR1 is SGDLS and CDR2 is YYNGEE. This CDR3 is built from 13 residues. Unmatched junction bases numbered 0, after V lost 7 bases and J lost 1 base. The DNA of the CDR3 is TGTGCCAGCGGGACAGGGAACACCGGGGAGCTGTTTTTT. Translation: CASGTGNTGELFF.

This clone was found a few times. In the same sample, other DNA sequences code for this CDR3. This chain links TRBV2 with TRBJ1-1, with D perhaps TRBD1 (6 bases). This CDR3 has 14 amino acids. Germline V gives CDR1 SNHLY, CDR2 FYNNEI. Trimming left V 5 bases short and J 1 base short, with 11 bases between. The CDR3 sequence is CASSLQGQNTEAFF. The CDR3 DNA reads TGTGCCAGCAGTCTACAGGGCCAGAACACTGAAGCTTTCTTT.

The chain uses TRBV15 and TRBJ2-4, with 10 nucleotides matching TRBD1. The germline V gene has CDR1 LNHNV and CDR2 YYDKDF (reference sequence). V lost 5 bases and J lost 8; bases outside the gene matches: 0. The CDR3 is 12 residues long. The DNA of the CDR3 is TGTGCCACCAGCGGGACAGGGGACATTCAGTACTTC. It encodes CATSGTGDIQYF.

The chain links TRBV7-2 to TRBJ1-4; D is unresolved. CDR3 length: 16 residues. V lost 4 bases and J lost 8, with 20 bases in between. CDR1 SGHTA and CDR2 FQGNSA come from the germline V gene. The CDR3 spells CASSSPPGRRDEKLFF. The CDR3 DNA reads TGTGCCAGCAGCTCCCCTCCGGGCCGCAGAGACGAAAAACTGTTTTTT.

V is TRBV2 and J is TRBJ1-2, with D uncertain. Per the germline V gene, CDR1 is SNHLY and CDR2 is FYNNEI. V was clipped by 11 bases and J by 3 bases, with 10 bases between them. The CDR3 consists of 11 residues. As DNA, the CDR3 is TGTGCCGGGTCGAGGGACTATGGCTACACCTTC. This sequence encodes CAGSRDYGYTF.

The chain uses TRBV6-5 and TRBJ2-3; 9 bases line up with TRBD1. This CDR3 contains 15 residues. The V segment lost 4 bases and the J segment 1 base; nucleotides outside the gene matches: 3. Germline V gives CDR1 MNHEY, CDR2 SVGAGI. CDR3 sequence reads: CASSSRDRGTDTQYF. For the CDR3, the DNA is TGTGCCAGCAGTTCGAGGGACAGGGGCACAGATACGCAGTATTTT.

As concerns this clone: This sample also contains other DNA sequences that code for the same CDR3. This sequence joins TRBV6-6 and TRBJ2-7; 8 nucleotides align to TRBD2. The CDR3 is 11 amino acids. Per the germline V gene, CDR1 is MNHNY and CDR2 is SVGAGI (reference sequence). The junction had 0 bases not matched to a gene; V was cut back by 8 bases and J by 3 bases. The CDR3 loop is CASAGGYEQYF. The CDR3 DNA follows: TGTGCCAGCGCGGGGGGCTACGAGCAGTACTTC.

The chain combines TRBV5-1 with TRBJ2-6; either TRBD1 or TRBD2 may supply D (5 bases each). Deletions cut 4 bases from V and 2 bases from J, with 22 bases between. CDR1 and CDR2 from the germline V gene are SGHRS and YFSETQ. The CDR3 is 19 residues long. The CDR3 DNA sequence: TGCGCCAGCAGCCACGGGGCCGGCTACAGGAAGACTGGGGCCAACGTCCTGACTTTC. This sequence encodes CASSHGAGYRKTGANVLTF.

The chain employs TRBV5-4 and TRBJ2-1; D possibly corresponds to TRBD2 (5 bases). The CDR3 has 14 residues. Trimming removed 4 bases at V and 5 bases at J, with 13 bases between. The V gene's germline CDR1 is SGHNT and CDR2 YYREEE (reference sequence). The CDR3 bases are TGTGCCAGCAGCCCCACCCGGGGTAACAATGAGCAGTTCTTC. Translation: CASSPTRGNNEQFF.

The gene calls are TRBV21-1 and TRBJ1-5; the tabulated D call, TRBD1, remains unverified against the DNA. TRBV21-1 is a pseudogene. CDR3 size: 15 residues. CDR3 sequence: CASSELDRVHQPQHF. The CDR3 DNA reads TGTGCCAGCAGCGAACTAGACAGGGTGCATCAGCCCCAGCATTTT.

The J gene is TRBJ1-1, the V gene TRBV2; no definite D call. Between the trimmed V and J ends, which lost 6 bases and 1 base, there was a span of 12 bases. Germline values: CDR1 SNHLY, CDR2 FYNNEI. The CDR3 runs to 14 residues. The CDR3 DNA follows: TGTGCCAGCAGGAAGGTCCCTGGGAACACTGAAGCTTTCTTT. It yields the protein CASRKVPGNTEAFF. Complete variable domain (other parts from reference TRBV2 and TRBJ1-1): EPEVTQTPSHQVTQMGQEVILRCVPISNHLYFYWYRQILGQKVEFLVSFYNNEISEKSEIFDDQFSVERPDGSNFTLKIRSTKLEDSAMYFCASRKVPGNTEAFFGQGTRLTVV.

The chain has TRBV29-1 and TRBJ2-5; D is tentatively TRBD1 or TRBD2 (5 bases each). CDR1 is SQVTM and CDR2 is ANQGSEA in the germline V gene. Trimming shortened V by 7 bases and J by 4 bases, and 16 bases separated the two germline ends. The CDR3 runs 13 residues. CDR3 in DNA: TGCAGCGCTTCTTGGGGGATACGAGAGACCCAGTACTTC. As protein: CSASWGIRETQYF.

The J gene is TRBJ2-7, the V gene TRBV5-1, with TRBD1 as a possible D gene (6 bases). The V and J ends lost 4 bases and 6 bases respectively, with 14 bases between them. CDR1 SGHRS and CDR2 YFSETQ come from the germline V gene. The CDR3 is 13 amino acids. This CDR3 reads CASSQDSLGEQYF. DNA of the CDR3: TGCGCCAGCAGCCAGGACAGCCTAGGCGAGCAGTACTTC.

The chain links TRBV10-2 to TRBJ1-5; 10 positions agree with TRBD1. The germline V gene has CDR1 WSHSY and CDR2 SAAADI. V was pared by 6 bases and J by 2 bases, with 7 bases of the junction left unmatched. The CDR3 consists of 16 residues. The CDR3 here is CASSDTGTGGNQPQHF. For the CDR3, the DNA is TGCGCCAGCAGCGATACCGGGACAGGGGGCAATCAGCCCCAGCATTTT.